This is a list of T cell receptor beta chains from one sample in a study of OX40 agonist ivuxolimab in advanced cancers. The table came from immunoSEQ multiplex PCR; TCRdb's copy has only in-frame clones and leaves some out. Seen here are around 62,000 clones, roughly 84% observed once, and the top ten hold 0.25% to 0.3%. The material sequenced was CD4+ or CD8+ T cells sorted from blood, taken in a trial of the OX40 agonist ivuxolimab. These receptors were collected from an adult with an advanced solid tumor such as melanoma, head and neck, liver or kidney cancer. Both conserved end residues are part of each CDR3. Each record gives: clone size, V gene, J gene, D gene, CDR3 DNA, CDR3 protein. D genes are given only for firm matches. Clone size is stated in some rows and not others, as once, few, many or a class when expanded.

>NA|TRBV5-1|TRBJ2-7|TRBD2
TGCGCCAGCAGCTTAGTTAGCGGGAGTGGTTCCTACGAGCAGTACTTC
CASSLVSGSGSYEQYF
>NA|TRBV7-2|TRBJ2-7|TRBD2
TGTGCCAGCAGCTTTAGCGGGAGGGACTCCTACGAGCAGTACTTC
CASSFSGRDSYEQYF
>NA|TRBV2|TRBJ2-7|NA
TGTGCCAGCAGTAGGCCAGGACCCTACGAGCAGTACTTC
CASSRPGPYEQYF
>NA|TRBV6-5|TRBJ2-7|NA
TGTGCCAGCCGAAACCCGGCGGATTCCTACGAGCAGTACTTC
CASRNPADSYEQYF
>NA|TRBV6-4|TRBJ1-4|TRBD1
TGTGCCAGCAGTCGAACAGGGGCCATGGGTGAAAAACTGTTTTTT
CASSRTGAMGEKLFF
>NA|TRBV2|TRBJ2-3|NA
TGTGCCAGCAGCCAAGAGGGATCTAGCACAGATACGCAGTATTTT
CASSQEGSSTDTQYF
>NA|TRBV4-1|TRBJ2-3|NA
TGCGCCAGCAGCCAAGACCCAGGGGCAGATACGCAGTATTTT
CASSQDPGADTQYF
>NA|TRBV10-3|TRBJ2-5|NA
TGTGCCATCAGTGATCAGGGCGAGACCCAGTACTTC
CAISDQGETQYF
>NA|TRBV27|TRBJ2-1|TRBD2
TGTGCCAGCAGTTCCCCACGGGTAGCGGGGCTAGGGAATGAGCAGTTCTTC
CASSSPRVAGLGNEQFF
>NA|TRBV28|TRBJ1-1|TRBD1
TGTGCCAGCAGTTCCGCCGGGACAGCGAACACTGAAGCTTTCTTT
CASSSAGTANTEAFF
>NA|TRBV21-1|TRBJ2-3|NA
TGTGCCAGCAGAAATTGGGAGGACAGAAGGACGCAGTATTTT
CASRNWEDRRTQYF
>NA|TRBV19|TRBJ2-7|NA
TGTGTCACCCTGGGCGACGAGCAGTACTTC
CVTLGDEQYF
>NA|TRBV27|TRBJ1-1|TRBD1
TGTGCCACCGCGGGGACAGGTGAAGCTTTCTTT
CATAGTGEAFF
>NA|TRBV6-1|TRBJ2-5|TRBD2
TGTGCCAGCCTCGGACTAGCGGGAGAGACCCAGTACTTC
CASLGLAGETQYF
>NA|TRBV7-3|TRBJ2-7|TRBD2
TGTGCCAGCAGCCCTACTAGCGGCACCTACGAGCAGTACTTC
CASSPTSGTYEQYF
>NA|TRBV11-2|TRBJ2-3|NA
TGTGCCAGCAGCTTAGTGATAGCGCAGGTCACAGATACGCAGTATTTT
CASSLVIAQVTDTQYF
>NA|TRBV2|TRBJ2-7|TRBD1
TGTGCCAGCAGCGGCGACAGGGATAGTCACTACGAGCAGTACTTC
CASSGDRDSHYEQYF
>NA|TRBV29-1|TRBJ2-1|NA
TGCAGCGTTGCTGTGGTATACAATGAGCAGTTCTTC
CSVAVVYNEQFF
>NA|TRBV27|TRBJ2-1|TRBD2
TGTGCCAGCGGACTAGCGGGAGGACCCAGATCTACCAATGAGCAGTTCTTC
CASGLAGGPRSTNEQFF
>NA|TRBV19|TRBJ2-1|TRBD1
TGTGCCAGTAGTATATGGGACAGGCCCCGGAATGAGCAGTTCTTC
CASSIWDRPRNEQFF
>once|TRBV4-3|TRBJ2-3|NA
TGCGCCAGCAGCCAAGGGGGGGATAGCACAGATACGCAGTATTTT
CASSQGGDSTDTQYF
>NA|TRBV9|TRBJ2-2|NA
TGTGCCAGCAGCTCTCAGACAGGACCCACCGGGGAGCTGTTTTTT
CASSSQTGPTGELFF
>once|TRBV7-9|TRBJ2-2|NA
TGTGCCAGCAGCTTAGCGCAGGCGACCGGGGAGCTGTTTTTT
CASSLAQATGELFF
>NA|TRBV19|TRBJ1-5|NA
TGTGCCAGTAGTAGAGTCGGAGATGGCAATCAGCCCCAGCATTTT
CASSRVGDGNQPQHF
>NA|TRBV18|TRBJ2-3|NA
TGTGCCAGCTCACCCGACTTCACAGATACGCAGTATTTT
CASSPDFTDTQYF
>NA|TRBV11-3|TRBJ2-1|TRBD2
TGTGCCAGCAGCTCCGGACTAATAGCGGGAGGGCGGGGCAATGAGCAGTTCTTC
CASSSGLIAGGRGNEQFF
>NA|TRBV7-2|TRBJ2-1|NA
TGTGCCAGCAGCTTAGGGTTAGCAGTAAGGGAGCAGTTCTTC
CASSLGLAVREQFF
>few|TRBV4-1|TRBJ2-7|TRBD2
TGCGCCAGCAGCCCCTTGGTAGCGGGAGGGCCCTCCGAGCAGTACTTC
CASSPLVAGGPSEQYF
>NA|TRBV2|TRBJ1-4|NA
TGTGCCAGCAGTCGACTGCGTGCAACTAATGAAAAACTGTTTTTT
CASSRLRATNEKLFF
>NA|TRBV28|TRBJ1-4|NA
TGTGCCAGCAGTTTAACAGCAACTAATGAAAAACTGTTTTTT
CASSLTATNEKLFF
>NA|TRBV7-2|TRBJ2-2|NA
TGTGCCAGCAGCGAGAACTGGGCTAGCGCCGGGGAGCTGTTTTTT
CASSENWASAGELFF
>NA|TRBV6-6|TRBJ2-1|NA
TGTGCCAGCAGTTACAGCGTCGATGAGCAGTTCTTC
CASSYSVDEQFF
>NA|TRBV7-2|TRBJ2-7|NA
TGTGCCAGCAGCGATGGCCGCGGCAGGCGTTCCTACGAGCAGTACTTC
CASSDGRGRRSYEQYF
>NA|TRBV6-6|TRBJ2-2|NA
TGTGCCAGCAGCTCCACCGTACCCACCGGGGAGCTGTTTTTT
CASSSTVPTGELFF
>NA|TRBV15|TRBJ2-1|NA
TGTGCCACCAGCAGCCCCGGTGGGTCCTACAATGAGCAGTTCTTC
CATSSPGGSYNEQFF
>NA|TRBV5-1|TRBJ2-3|NA
TGCGCCAGCAGCTTGGAGCGGGATACGCAGTATTTT
CASSLERDTQYF
>NA|TRBV10-2|TRBJ2-1|TRBD2
TGCGCCAGCAGCGCACTAGCGGGACATCATGAGCAGTTCTTC
CASSALAGHHEQFF